Listed below are T cell receptor beta chains from one sample, sequenced in a study of T cell repertoires in cytomegalovirus infection. TCRdb recomputed calls from the reads with MiXCR, one row per CDR3 protein. Of roughly 230,000 distinct CDR3 sequences listed, about 18% are singletons. Material: CD8+ T cells from PBMCs. The receptors originated from a human donor in good health (CMV status not recorded). Some clones in this sample may be carry-over from other donors' samples. Each CDR3 is given with its conserved first and last residue. D genes are given only for firm matches. Some rows have no size entry. The others give once, few or many, or a class for an expanded clone.

J | D | V | size | CDR3 | DNA
TRBJ2-3 | TRBD1 | TRBV29-1 | . | CSARTGRTDTQYF | TGCAGCGCCAGGACAGGGCGCACAGATACGCAGTATTTT
TRBJ2-2 | . | TRBV5-1 | . | CASSEWGPNTGELFF | TGCGCCAGCAGCGAGTGGGGGCCGAACACCGGGGAGCTGTTTTTT
TRBJ2-1 | TRBD2 | TRBV27 | many | CASSLSGGRTYNEQFF | TGTGCCAGCAGCCTTAGCGGGGGCCGAACTTACAATGAGCAGTTCTTC
TRBJ2-5 | TRBD2 | TRBV28 | . | CASSFEAGGPKETQYF | TGTGCCAGCAGTTTCGAAGCGGGGGGACCTAAAGAGACCCAGTACTTC
TRBJ2-3 | TRBD2 | TRBV7-3 | . | CASRLAGAHTDTQYF | TGTGCCAGCAGGTTAGCGGGGGCGCACACAGATACGCAGTATTTT
TRBJ2-7 | . | TRBV7-9 | . | CASSPAPGYEQYF | TGTGCCAGCAGCCCCGCTCCCGGCTACGAGCAGTACTTC
TRBJ2-5 | . | TRBV12-5 | . | CASGLVSNREYQETQYF | TGTGCTAGTGGTTTGGTATCAAACAGGGAGTACCAAGAGACCCAGTACTTC
TRBJ2-4 | TRBD1 | TRBV4-1 | few | CASSQWDSQNIQYF | TGCGCCAGCAGCCAATGGGACAGCCAAAACATTCAGTACTTC
TRBJ2-7 | TRBD1 | TRBV6-2/TRBV6-3 | many | CASSVGTDNEQYF | TGTGCCAGCAGTGTCGGGACAGACAACGAGCAGTACTTC
TRBJ2-2 | TRBD2 | TRBV6-1 | many | CASSVEAGGPAGELFF | TGTGCCAGCAGTGTTGAGGCGGGGGGGCCCGCCGGGGAGCTGTTTTTT
TRBJ2-3 | . | TRBV5-4 | . | CASSLAYRDGGKDTQYF | TGTGCCAGCAGCTTGGCTTACCGGGACGGAGGTAAGGATACGCAGTATTTT
TRBJ2-1 | . | TRBV7-2 | many | CASSFKDDEQFF | TGTGCCAGCAGCTTTAAGGACGATGAGCAGTTCTTC
TRBJ2-7 | TRBD1 | TRBV28 | . | CASNSGTGTYEQYF | TGTGCCAGCAATTCCGGGACAGGTACCTACGAGCAGTACTTC
TRBJ1-5 | TRBD1 | TRBV27 | . | CASGSGQGYYQPQHF | TGTGCCAGCGGATCGGGACAGGGTTATTATCAGCCCCAGCATTTT
TRBJ2-3 | TRBD2 | TRBV29-1 | few | CSVEALAGGRTDTQYF | TGCAGCGTTGAAGCACTAGCGGGGGGCCGCACAGATACGCAGTATTTT
TRBJ2-1 | . | TRBV27 | . | CASSFGALSNEQFF | TGTGCCAGCAGTTTCGGTGCTTTGTCGAATGAGCAGTTCTTC
TRBJ2-2 | TRBD1 | TRBV28 | few | CASSSTGTENTGELFF | TGTGCCAGCAGTTCGACCGGGACAGAGAACACCGGGGAGCTGTTTTTT
TRBJ2-1 | . | TRBV5-1 | . | CASSLDPGSYNEQFF | TGCGCCAGCAGCTTGGATCCAGGGAGCTACAATGAGCAGTTCTTC
TRBJ2-3 | TRBD2 | TRBV6-5 | few | CASKLAGRATDTQYF | TGTGCCAGCAAACTAGCGGGGCGCGCCACAGATACGCAGTATTTT
TRBJ2-7 | . | TRBV7-6 | many | CASSSQGHEQYF | TGTGCCAGCAGCTCACAGGGTCACGAGCAGTACTTC
TRBJ2-1 | . | TRBV7-9 | many | CASTTPRGRGDNEQFF | TGTGCCAGCACCACCCCCCGGGGCCGCGGTGACAATGAGCAGTTCTTC
TRBJ1-4 | . | TRBV7-9 | many | CASSYGTDATNEKLFF | TGTGCCAGCAGCTATGGGACCGATGCAACTAATGAAAAACTGTTTTTT
TRBJ1-4 | . | TRBV29-1 | few | CSVEEVDEKLFF | TGCAGCGTTGAAGAGGTCGATGAAAAACTGTTTTTT
TRBJ2-3 | . | TRBV7-9 | . | CASSGGDLATQYF | TGTGCCAGCAGCGGCGGGGATCTAGCTACGCAGTATTTT
TRBJ2-3 | TRBD1 | TRBV9 | few | CASSSGQGSTDTQYF | TGTGCCAGCAGCTCCGGACAGGGAAGCACAGATACGCAGTATTTT
TRBJ2-3 | TRBD1 | TRBV25-1 | many | CASSHVDRVKDTQYF | TGTGCCAGCAGCCACGTTGACAGGGTCAAAGATACGCAGTATTTT
TRBJ1-2 | . | TRBV7-8 | many | CASSLSSDSHYGYTF | TGTGCCAGCAGCTTATCCAGTGACAGCCACTATGGCTACACCTTC
TRBJ2-3 | TRBD2 | TRBV7-8 | many | CASSPGPAGGASDTQYF | TGTGCCAGCAGCCCTGGGCCCGCCGGGGGGGCCTCAGATACGCAGTATTTT
TRBJ2-7 | . | TRBV7-9 | many | CASSFGQGVHEQYF | TGTGCCAGCAGCTTCGGGCAGGGTGTACACGAGCAGTACTTC
TRBJ2-3 | TRBD2 | TRBV6-4 | many | CASSPTSGGTDTQYF | TGTGCCAGCAGTCCCACTAGCGGCGGCACAGATACGCAGTATTTT
TRBJ2-7 | . | TRBV29-1 | . | CSVVPGDDYEQYF | TGCAGCGTTGTGCCAGGGGATGACTACGAGCAGTACTTC
TRBJ1-1 | . | TRBV18 | . | CASSPSDGVYTLSEAFF | TGTGCCAGCTCACCATCAGATGGGGTTTACACGTTGTCTGAAGCTTTCTTT
TRBJ1-1 | . | TRBV19 | . | CASRVRGMNTEAFF | TGTGCCAGTCGAGTGCGGGGCATGAACACTGAAGCTTTCTTT
TRBJ2-7 | . | TRBV29-1 | few | CSVGTQRALPYEQYF | TGCAGCGTGGGAACCCAGAGGGCGCTACCCTACGAGCAGTACTTC
TRBJ2-2 | . | TRBV6-6 | many | CASSWSNTGELFF | TGTGCCAGCAGTTGGAGCAACACCGGGGAGCTGTTTTTT
TRBJ1-2 | TRBD1 | TRBV28 | . | CASIQTGVNYGYTF | TGTGCCAGCATTCAGACAGGGGTGAACTATGGCTACACCTTC
TRBJ2-7 | . | TRBV25-1 | few | CASSEFFDSGYEQYF | TGTGCCAGCAGTGAATTTTTTGACAGTGGCTACGAGCAGTACTTC
TRBJ2-7 | TRBD2 | TRBV7-8 | many | CASSFGTSGGAEQYF | TGTGCCAGCAGCTTCGGGACTAGCGGGGGTGCGGAGCAGTACTTC
TRBJ1-5 | TRBD1 | TRBV12-3/TRBV12-4 | few | CASSTGDHQPQHF | TGTGCCAGCAGCACAGGGGATCATCAGCCCCAGCATTTT
TRBJ1-2 | . | TRBV7-2 | many | CASSLFTRTFANYGYTF | TGTGCCAGCAGCTTATTTACACGGACCTTCGCTAACTATGGCTACACCTTC
TRBJ2-5 | . | TRBV7-7 | many | CASSYGRGRMETQYF | TGTGCTAGCAGCTACGGTAGGGGAAGGATGGAGACCCAGTACTTC
TRBJ1-2 | . | TRBV7-9 | many | CASSLDWGTYGYTF | TGTGCCAGCAGCTTAGATTGGGGCACCTATGGCTACACCTTC
TRBJ2-2 | . | TRBV11-1 | many | CASSLPGHSTGELFF | TGTGCCAGCAGCTTACCGGGACACTCCACCGGGGAGCTGTTTTTT
TRBJ2-5 | TRBD2 | TRBV10-3 | . | CAISERLAGKETQYF | TGTGCCATCAGTGAGCGACTAGCGGGGAAAGAGACCCAGTACTTC
TRBJ1-2 | . | TRBV15 | few | CATSREGRAAGGYTF | TGTGCCACCAGCAGGGAGGGCAGGGCTGCAGGTGGCTACACCTTC
TRBJ2-1 | . | TRBV12-3/TRBV12-4 | . | CASSSGAIRDEQFF | TGTGCCAGCAGTTCTGGGGCAATCAGGGATGAGCAGTTCTTC
TRBJ1-2 | . | TRBV10-3 | . | CASRTAEAPKNNYGYTF | TGTGCCAGCCGGACTGCCGAAGCACCTAAGAACAACTATGGCTACACCTTC
TRBJ1-5 | TRBD1 | TRBV20-1 | many | CSALDRETSQPQHF | TGCAGTGCTCTGGACAGGGAGACTAGTCAGCCCCAGCATTTT
TRBJ1-2 | . | TRBV5-4 | . | CASSQVGGTDYGYTF | TGTGCCAGCAGCCAAGTGGGGGGGACGGACTATGGCTACACCTTC
TRBJ2-1 | TRBD2 | TRBV7-2 | many | CASSLDLLAGGINEQFF | TGTGCCAGCAGCTTAGATCTCCTAGCGGGGGGAATCAATGAGCAGTTCTTC
TRBJ1-1 | TRBD1 | TRBV7-8 | many | CASSLGTTGGAAGEAFF | TGTGCCAGCAGCTTAGGTACGACAGGGGGCGCGGCTGGTGAAGCTTTCTTT
TRBJ2-7 | . | TRBV28 | few | CASSLVGGGYEQYF | TGTGCCAGCAGCCTCGTGGGAGGAGGTTACGAGCAGTACTTC
TRBJ1-4 | TRBD1 | TRBV15 | many | CATSRDSTGGNEKLFF | TGTGCCACCAGCAGAGATTCGACAGGGGGGAATGAAAAACTGTTTTTT
TRBJ2-5 | TRBD1 | TRBV29-1 | few | CSAGQGQETQYF | TGCAGCGCTGGACAGGGGCAAGAGACCCAGTACTTC